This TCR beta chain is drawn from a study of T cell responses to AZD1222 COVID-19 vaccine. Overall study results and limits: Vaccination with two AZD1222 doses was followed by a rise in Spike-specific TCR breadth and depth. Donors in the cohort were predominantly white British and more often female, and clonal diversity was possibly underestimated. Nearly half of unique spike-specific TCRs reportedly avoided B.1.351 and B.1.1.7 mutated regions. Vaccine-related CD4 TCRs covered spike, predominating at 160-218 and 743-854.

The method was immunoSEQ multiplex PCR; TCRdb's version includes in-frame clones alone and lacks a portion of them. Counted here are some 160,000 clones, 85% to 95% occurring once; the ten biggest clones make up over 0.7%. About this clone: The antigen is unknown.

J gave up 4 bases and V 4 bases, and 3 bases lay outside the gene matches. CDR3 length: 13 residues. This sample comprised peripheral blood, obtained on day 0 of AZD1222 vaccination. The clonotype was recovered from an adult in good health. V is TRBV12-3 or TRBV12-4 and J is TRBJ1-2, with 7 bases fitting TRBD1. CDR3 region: CASSWDSTYGYTF. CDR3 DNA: TGTGCCAGCAGTTGGGACAGTACCTATGGCTACACCTTC.